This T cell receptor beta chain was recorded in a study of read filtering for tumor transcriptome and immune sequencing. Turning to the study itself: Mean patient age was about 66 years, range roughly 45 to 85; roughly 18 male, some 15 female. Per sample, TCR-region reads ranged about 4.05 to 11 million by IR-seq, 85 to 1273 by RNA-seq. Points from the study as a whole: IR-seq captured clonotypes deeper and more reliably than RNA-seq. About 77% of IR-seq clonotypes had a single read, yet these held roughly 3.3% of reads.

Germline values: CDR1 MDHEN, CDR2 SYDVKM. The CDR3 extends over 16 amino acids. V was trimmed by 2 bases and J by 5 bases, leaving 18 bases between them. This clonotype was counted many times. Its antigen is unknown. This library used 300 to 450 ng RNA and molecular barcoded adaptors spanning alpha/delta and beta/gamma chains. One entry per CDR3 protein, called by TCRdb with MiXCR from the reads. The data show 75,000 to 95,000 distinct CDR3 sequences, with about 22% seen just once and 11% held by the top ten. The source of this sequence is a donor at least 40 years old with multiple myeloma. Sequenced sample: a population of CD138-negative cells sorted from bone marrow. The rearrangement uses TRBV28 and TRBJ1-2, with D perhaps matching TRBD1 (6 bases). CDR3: CASSLAQGRMRYGYTF. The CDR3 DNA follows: TGTGCCAGCAGTTTAGCACAGGGTCGGATGCGGTATGGCTACACCTTC.